This is a list of T cell receptor beta chains from one sample in a study of glioma-infiltrating T cells after dendritic cell vaccination. The data were produced by immunoSEQ multiplex PCR, yet TCRdb's version contains in-frame clones alone and is incomplete. The sample records about 76,000 clones, around nine tenths being singletons. The sequenced sample was blood, obtained after dendritic cell vaccination. Every receptor here comes from a human donor with glioblastoma. CDR3s include the opening cysteine and the closing phenylalanine or tryptophan. D genes are given only for firm matches. Clone size is not always given. Where it is, it says once, few, many or a class for expanded clones.

d_gene	v_gene	abundance	j_gene	CDR3nt	CDR3aa
NA	TRBV30	NA	TRBJ2-2	TGTGCCTGGAGTAAGGGCAGGGGTTCCACCGGGGAGCTGTTTTTT	CAWSKGRGSTGELFF
NA	TRBV2	NA	TRBJ1-1	TGTGCCAGGCAGAAGGGGGTTGGGAAAAACACTGAAGCTTTCTTT	CARQKGVGKNTEAFF
NA	TRBV30	NA	TRBJ1-2	TGTGCCTGGAAACTCAGGGTCGACTATGGCTACACCTTC	CAWKLRVDYGYTF
NA	TRBV7-8	NA	TRBJ1-2	TGTGCCAGCAGCCCCCCCGGGGGGAGCTATGGCTACACCTTC	CASSPPGGSYGYTF
NA	TRBV27	once	TRBJ2-2	TGTGCCAGCAGCCCCGGGACACCGAACACCGGGGAGCTGTTTTTT	CASSPGTPNTGELFF
NA	TRBV19	NA	TRBJ1-4	TGTGCCAGTAGTCTAATACAGGGTCATAATGAAAAACTGTTTTTT	CASSLIQGHNEKLFF
NA	TRBV25-1	once	TRBJ1-1	TGTGCCAGCAGTGGCTTCGAGGTGAACACTGAAGCTTTCTTT	CASSGFEVNTEAFF
TRBD1	TRBV2	NA	TRBJ2-2	TGTGCCAGCATAAGGGACAGAGTAACCGGGGAGCTGTTTTTT	CASIRDRVTGELFF
NA	TRBV7-9	NA	TRBJ1-4	TGTGCCAGCAGCTTAGCACAGCCGGCCCACAAACTGTTTTTT	CASSLAQPAHKLFF
TRBD1	TRBV2	NA	TRBJ1-1	TGTGCCAGCACCGAGGATGCCTTGACAGGGAGAACTGAAGCTTTCTTT	CASTEDALTGRTEAFF
TRBD1	TRBV4-1	NA	TRBJ1-1	TGCGCCAGCAGCTCTCGGGACAGGGGGCGCAGGAACACTGAAGCTTTCTTT	CASSSRDRGRRNTEAFF
NA	TRBV7-7	NA	TRBJ2-3	TGTGCCAGCAGCTTAAATCCTTCTTCCACAGATACGCAGTATTTT	CASSLNPSSTDTQYF
NA	TRBV2	NA	TRBJ1-1	TGTGCCAGCAGCTTCGACAGCGGGACTGAAGCTTTCTTT	CASSFDSGTEAFF